The clone carrying this TCR beta chain has ten or more counts. Library construction for TCR beta used iRepertoire HTBI primers and Arm-PCR of CDR3 regions. TCRdb reprocessed the multiplex PCR reads with MiXCR, giving one entry per CDR3 protein. This sample yields about 530,000 distinct CDR3 sequences, of which about 16% are seen a single time; around 25% belongs to the top ten. The data belong to a study of regulatory T cells in long-lasting Graves disease. Time point reported: newly diagnosed GD, antithyroid drugs for less than 3 months. RNA from PBMCs was the source of the TCR library. These same data were also listed under a study on T cells in Graves' hyperthyroidism and ophthalmopathy.

This clonotype was obtained from a woman aged 40 to 65 with Graves disease. This sample comprised peripheral blood mononuclear cells (PBMCs), obtained at new diagnosis, from a patient treated with antithyroid drugs.

CDR3 in amino acids: CASSYQGDTQYF. The DNA of the CDR3 is TGCGCCAGCAGTTACCAGGGAGATACGCAGTATTTT. The genes are TRBV5-1 and TRBJ2-3, with D possibly being TRBD1 (5 bases). Trimming stripped 5 bases from V and 5 bases from J, with 9 bases between. The germline V gene has CDR1 SGHRS and CDR2 YFSETQ. The CDR3 runs 12 residues.